The present entry profiles one TCR beta chain with its context. J was trimmed by 6 bases and V by 1 base; bases with no gene match: 9. Per the germline V gene, CDR1 is MGHRA and CDR2 is YSYEKL. This CDR3 contains 17 residues. A process of 5'RACE template switching, which added a universal primer site and UMIs, was used to make TCR cDNA. TCRdb called the 5' RACE reads again in MiXCR, with one record for every CDR3 protein. This table holds tens of thousands of distinct CDR3 sequences, 13% found once. This record belongs to a study of T cells after yellow fever vaccination. Findings of the study overall: Abundant clonotypes from the bulk population could get into FACS-sorted repertoires as contaminants.

The specimen comprised CD8+ T cells not binding an NS4B(214-222) dextramer, sorted from PBMCs, sampled roughly 23 days after the first yellow fever vaccination. This sequence originates from a man between 18 and 35 years old who received the YFV17D yellow fever vaccine. The chain employs TRBV4-1 and TRBJ1-6, with 7 positions matching TRBD1. CDR3 sequence reads: CASSQGPPGGGNSPLHF. The CDR3 DNA is TGCGCCAGCAGCCAAGGGCCCCCAGGGGGTGGTAATTCACCCCTCCACTTT.